This T cell receptor (beta chain) comes out of a study of blood T cell repertoires in COVID-19. Study background: The study drew acute and convalescent COVID-19 samples from the United States, Italy and Spain. Nucleic acid was either cDNA or gDNA, and it came from T cells, B-cell-depleted T cells, or PBMCs.

In the study's own analysis: Reference gene primer amplification gave nucleated cell count estimates. This table comes from immunoSEQ multiplex PCR, and its TCRdb copy is limited to in-frame clones, with some not included. V and J calls and clone size come straight from that table; D and trimming were deduced from the DNA. The sample comprises approximately 430,000 clones, around 86% of which are singletons, and 1.4% rests with the top ten. The table lists this clone with a few counts. V was pared by 4 bases and J by 3 bases, with 12 bases between. Germline V gene sequence: CDR1 MGHRA, CDR2 YSYEKL. This CDR3 region has 14 residues.

This clonotype was obtained from a woman in her twenties or thirties with active or convalescent COVID-19. Sequencing was carried out using peripheral blood. V and J are TRBV4-1 and TRBJ1-1; a weak D match, TRBD1 (6 bases). In DNA form, the CDR3 reads TGCGCCAGCAGCCTACGACAGGACGACACTGAAGCTTTCTTT. This sequence encodes CASSLRQDDTEAFF.